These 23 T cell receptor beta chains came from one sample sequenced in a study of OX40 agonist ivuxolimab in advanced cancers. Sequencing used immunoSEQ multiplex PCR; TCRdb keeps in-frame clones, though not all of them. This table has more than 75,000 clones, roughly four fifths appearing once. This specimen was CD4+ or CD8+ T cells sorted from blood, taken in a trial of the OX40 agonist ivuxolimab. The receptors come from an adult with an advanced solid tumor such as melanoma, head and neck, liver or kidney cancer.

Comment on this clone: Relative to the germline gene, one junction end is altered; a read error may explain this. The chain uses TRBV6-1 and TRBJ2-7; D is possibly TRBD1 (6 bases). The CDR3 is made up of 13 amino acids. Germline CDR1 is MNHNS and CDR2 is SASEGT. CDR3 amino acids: CAGSPDRFYEQYF. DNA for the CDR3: TGTGCCGGCAGTCCGGACAGATTCTACGAGCAGTACTTC.

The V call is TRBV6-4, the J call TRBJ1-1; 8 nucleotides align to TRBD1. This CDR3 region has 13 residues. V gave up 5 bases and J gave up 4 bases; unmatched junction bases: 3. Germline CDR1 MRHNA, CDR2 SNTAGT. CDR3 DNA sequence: TGTGCCAGCAGTCCAACAGGGGGCACTGAAGCTTTCTTT. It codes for CASSPTGGTEAFF.

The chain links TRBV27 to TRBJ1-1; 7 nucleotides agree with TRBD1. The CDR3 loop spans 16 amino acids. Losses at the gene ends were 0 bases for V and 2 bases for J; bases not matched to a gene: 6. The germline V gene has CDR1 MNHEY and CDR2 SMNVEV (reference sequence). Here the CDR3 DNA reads TGTGCCAGCAGTTTATCGTTCACAGGGGCAAACACTGAAGCTTTCTTT. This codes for CASSLSFTGANTEAFF.

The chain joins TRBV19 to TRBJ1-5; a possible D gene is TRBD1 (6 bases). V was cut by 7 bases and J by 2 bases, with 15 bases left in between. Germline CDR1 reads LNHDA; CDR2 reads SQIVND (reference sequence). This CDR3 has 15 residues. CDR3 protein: CASTAVQGGNQPQHF. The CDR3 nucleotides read TGTGCCAGTACGGCGGTACAGGGTGGCAATCAGCCCCAGCATTTT.

CDR3 in amino acids: CASSQVAGVSTDTQYF. The CDR3 DNA reads TGCGCCAGCAGCCAAGTAGCGGGGGTTAGCACAGATACGCAGTATTTT. The chain recombines TRBV4-1 with TRBJ2-3; 9 bases are a match to TRBD2. Trimming removed 1 base from V and 0 bases from J; junction bases left unmatched: 2. The V gene's germline CDR1 is MGHRA and CDR2 YSYEKL. This CDR3 spans 16 amino acids.

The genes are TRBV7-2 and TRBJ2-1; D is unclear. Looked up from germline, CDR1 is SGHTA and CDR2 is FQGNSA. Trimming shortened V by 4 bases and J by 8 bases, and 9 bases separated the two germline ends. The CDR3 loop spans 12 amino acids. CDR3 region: CASSSTRHEQFF. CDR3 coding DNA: TGTGCCAGCAGCTCGACCCGGCATGAGCAGTTCTTC.

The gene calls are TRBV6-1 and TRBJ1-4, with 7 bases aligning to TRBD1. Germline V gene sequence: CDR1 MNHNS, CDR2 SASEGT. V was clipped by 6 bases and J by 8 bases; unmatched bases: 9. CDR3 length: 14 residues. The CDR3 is CASRLGQPREKLFF. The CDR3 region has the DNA TGTGCCAGCAGACTGGGACAGCCTAGAGAAAAACTGTTTTTT.

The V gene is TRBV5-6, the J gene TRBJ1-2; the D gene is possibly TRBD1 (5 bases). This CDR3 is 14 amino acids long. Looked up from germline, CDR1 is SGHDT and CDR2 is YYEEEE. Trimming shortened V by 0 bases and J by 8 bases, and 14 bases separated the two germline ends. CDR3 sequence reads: CASSLGTRIRGYTF. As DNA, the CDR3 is TGTGCCAGCAGCTTGGGGACAAGGATTCGCGGCTACACCTTC.

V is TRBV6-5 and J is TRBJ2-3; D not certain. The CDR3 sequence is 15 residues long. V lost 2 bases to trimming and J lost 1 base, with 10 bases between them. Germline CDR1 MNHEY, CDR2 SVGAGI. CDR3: CASSYVGEGTDTQYF. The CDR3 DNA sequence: TGTGCCAGCAGTTACGTAGGAGAGGGCACAGATACGCAGTATTTT.

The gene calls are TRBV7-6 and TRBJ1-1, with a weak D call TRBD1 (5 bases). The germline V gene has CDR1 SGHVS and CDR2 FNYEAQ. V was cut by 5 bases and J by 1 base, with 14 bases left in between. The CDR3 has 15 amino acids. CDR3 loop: CASSPGMSRNTEAFF. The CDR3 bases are TGTGCCAGCAGCCCAGGGATGTCTCGGAACACTGAAGCTTTCTTT.

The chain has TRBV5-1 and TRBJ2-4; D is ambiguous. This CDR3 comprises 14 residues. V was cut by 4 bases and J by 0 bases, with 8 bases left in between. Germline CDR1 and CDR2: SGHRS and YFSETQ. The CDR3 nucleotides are TGCGCCAGCAGCCAGACACTAGCCAAAAACATTCAGTACTTC. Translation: CASSQTLAKNIQYF.

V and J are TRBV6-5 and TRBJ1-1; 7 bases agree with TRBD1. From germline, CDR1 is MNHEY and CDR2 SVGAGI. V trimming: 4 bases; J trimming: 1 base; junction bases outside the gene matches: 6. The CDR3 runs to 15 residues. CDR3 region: CASSSTGSGNTEAFF. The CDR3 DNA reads TGTGCCAGCAGTTCGACAGGGTCGGGGAACACTGAAGCTTTCTTT.

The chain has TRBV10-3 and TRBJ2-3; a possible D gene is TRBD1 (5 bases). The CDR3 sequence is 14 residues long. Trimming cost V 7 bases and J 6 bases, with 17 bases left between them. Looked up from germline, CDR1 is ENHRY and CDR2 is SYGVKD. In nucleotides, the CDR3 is TGTGCCATCACCATGACAGAGACGATGGATACGCAGTATTTT. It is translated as CAITMTETMDTQYF.

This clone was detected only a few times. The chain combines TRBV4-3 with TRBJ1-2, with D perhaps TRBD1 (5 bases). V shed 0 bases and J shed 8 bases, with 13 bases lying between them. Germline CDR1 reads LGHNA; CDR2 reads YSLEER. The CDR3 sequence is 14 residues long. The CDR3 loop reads CASSQDSGWHGYTF. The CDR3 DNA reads TGCGCCAGCAGCCAAGATTCAGGGTGGCACGGCTACACCTTC.

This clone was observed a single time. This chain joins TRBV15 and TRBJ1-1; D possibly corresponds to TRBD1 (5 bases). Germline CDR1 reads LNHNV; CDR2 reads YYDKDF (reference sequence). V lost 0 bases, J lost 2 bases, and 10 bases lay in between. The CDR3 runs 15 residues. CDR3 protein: CATSRDRVQNTEAFF. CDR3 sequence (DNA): TGTGCCACCAGCAGAGACAGGGTGCAAAACACTGAAGCTTTCTTT.

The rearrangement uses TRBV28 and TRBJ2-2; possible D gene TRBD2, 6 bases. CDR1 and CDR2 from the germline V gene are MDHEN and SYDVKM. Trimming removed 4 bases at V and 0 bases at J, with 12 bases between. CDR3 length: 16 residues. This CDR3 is CASSSPGTSNTGELFF. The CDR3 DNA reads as TGTGCCAGCAGTTCGCCCGGGACTTCGAACACCGGGGAGCTGTTTTTT.

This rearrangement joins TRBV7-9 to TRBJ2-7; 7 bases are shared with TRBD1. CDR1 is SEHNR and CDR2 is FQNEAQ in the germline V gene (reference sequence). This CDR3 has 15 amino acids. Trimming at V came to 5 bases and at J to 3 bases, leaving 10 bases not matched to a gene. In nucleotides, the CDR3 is TGTGCCAGCAGCGCGACCGGGACAGTCTACTACGAGCAGTACGTC. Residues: CASSATGTVYYEQYV.

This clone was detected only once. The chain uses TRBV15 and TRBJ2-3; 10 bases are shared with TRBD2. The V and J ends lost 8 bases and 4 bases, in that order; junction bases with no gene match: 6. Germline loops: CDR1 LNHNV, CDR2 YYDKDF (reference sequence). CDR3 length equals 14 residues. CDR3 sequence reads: CATSSGRDPDTQYF. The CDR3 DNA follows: TGTGCCACCTCCAGCGGGAGGGACCCAGATACGCAGTATTTT.

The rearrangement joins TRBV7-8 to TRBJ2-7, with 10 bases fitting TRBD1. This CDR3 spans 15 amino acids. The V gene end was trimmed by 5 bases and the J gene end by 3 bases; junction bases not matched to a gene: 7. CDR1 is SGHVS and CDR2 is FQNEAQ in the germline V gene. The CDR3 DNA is TGTGCCAGCAGCCCAATGGGACAGGGGCACTACGAGCAGTACGTC. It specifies CASSPMGQGHYEQYV.

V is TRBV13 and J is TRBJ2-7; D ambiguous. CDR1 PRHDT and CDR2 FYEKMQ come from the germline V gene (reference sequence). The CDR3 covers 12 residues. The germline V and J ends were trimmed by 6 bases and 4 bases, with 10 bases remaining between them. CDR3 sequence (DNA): TGTGCCAGCAGGGACCACTATTACGAGCAGTACTTC. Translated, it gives CASRDHYYEQYF.

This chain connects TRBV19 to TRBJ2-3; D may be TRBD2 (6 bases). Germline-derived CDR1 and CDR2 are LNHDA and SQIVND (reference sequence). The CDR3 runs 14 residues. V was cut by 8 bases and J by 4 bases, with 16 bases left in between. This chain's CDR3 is CASCSLGGSDTQYF. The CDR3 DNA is TGTGCCAGTTGCAGTCTGGGAGGTTCAGATACGCAGTATTTT.

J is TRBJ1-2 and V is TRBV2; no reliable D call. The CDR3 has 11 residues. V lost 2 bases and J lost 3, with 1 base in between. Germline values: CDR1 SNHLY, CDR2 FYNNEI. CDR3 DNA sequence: TGTGCCAGCAGTGAACACTATGGCTACACCTTC. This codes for CASSEHYGYTF.

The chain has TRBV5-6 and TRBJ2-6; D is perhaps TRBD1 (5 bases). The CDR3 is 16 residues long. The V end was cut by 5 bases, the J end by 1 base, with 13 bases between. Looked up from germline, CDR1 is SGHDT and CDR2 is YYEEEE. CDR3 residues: CASSRTDRSGANVLTF. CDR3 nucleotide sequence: TGTGCCAGCAGTCGAACCGACAGATCTGGGGCCAACGTCCTGACTTTC.